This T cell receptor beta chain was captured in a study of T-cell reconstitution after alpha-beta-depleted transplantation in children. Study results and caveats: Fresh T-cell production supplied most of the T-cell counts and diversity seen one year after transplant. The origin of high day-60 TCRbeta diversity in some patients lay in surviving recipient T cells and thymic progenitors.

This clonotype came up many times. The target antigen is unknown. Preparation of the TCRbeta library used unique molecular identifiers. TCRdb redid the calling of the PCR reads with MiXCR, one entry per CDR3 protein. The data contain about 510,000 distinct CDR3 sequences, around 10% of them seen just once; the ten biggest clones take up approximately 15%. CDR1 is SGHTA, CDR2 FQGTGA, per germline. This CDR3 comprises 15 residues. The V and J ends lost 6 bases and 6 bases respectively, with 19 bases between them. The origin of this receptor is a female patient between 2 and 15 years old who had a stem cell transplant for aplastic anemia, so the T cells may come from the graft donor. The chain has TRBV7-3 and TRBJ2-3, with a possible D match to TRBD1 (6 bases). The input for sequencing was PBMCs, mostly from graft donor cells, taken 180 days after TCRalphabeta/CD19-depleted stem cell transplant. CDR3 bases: TGTGCCAGCAGGTCAGGGGCAGGGGCAAGGGATACGCAGTATTTT. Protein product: CASRSGAGARDTQYF.